These 25 T cell receptor beta chains originate from one sample sequenced in a study of siplizumab effects on memory and regulatory T cells (dated by TCRdb to between 2017 and 2020). Library construction relied on the immunoSEQ multiplex PCR assay. What TCRdb holds here is the immuneACCESS table cut down to in-frame rearrangements. Part of the clones is not present; checked against another copy, under half of the missing clones reflect an unresolved V gene, and the others are unexplained. Within this sample are some 100,000 clones, with about 91% of them counted one time only. 0.73% of the sample is held by the ten biggest clonotypes. Specimen: Tregs sorted from blood. These TCRs come from a human donor in good health.

The chain couples TRBV11-3 to TRBJ2-1, with D maybe TRBD1 (5 bases). V lost 5 bases and J lost 4, with 15 bases in between. The CDR3 spans 15 residues. CDR1 is SGHNT and CDR2 is YENEEA in the germline V gene. The CDR3 spells CASSPQAQGYNEQFF. DNA for the CDR3: TGTGCCAGCAGCCCTCAGGCGCAGGGATACAATGAGCAGTTCTTC.

The genes are TRBV7-9 and TRBJ2-7; D call uncertain. V gave up 4 bases and J gave up 2 bases, with 9 bases separating them. The CDR3 has 13 amino acids. CDR1 and CDR2 (germline): SEHNR, FQNEAQ (reference sequence). CDR3 sequence: CASSSIWAYEQYF. As DNA, the CDR3 is TGTGCCAGCAGCTCGATTTGGGCCTACGAGCAGTACTTC.

The chain couples TRBV9 to TRBJ2-3; 7 bases are a match to TRBD2. The ends lost 0 bases at V and 6 bases at J; junction bases unmatched: 13. The CDR3 covers 17 residues. The germline gives CDR1 SGDLS, CDR2 YYNGEE. The CDR3 DNA is TGTGCCAGCAGCGTAGCCTCCCTTGGCGGGAGATTTGATACGCAGTATTTT. Translating it yields CASSVASLGGRFDTQYF.

The V gene is TRBV29-1, the J gene TRBJ1-5; D might be TRBD1 (5 bases). Trimming removed 7 bases from V and 6 bases from J, with 19 bases in between. CDR3 size: 14 residues. Per germline, CDR1 SQVTM and CDR2 ANQGSEA. This CDR3 is CSACLQAGCQPQHF. The CDR3 bases are TGCAGCGCCTGTTTACAGGCCGGGTGTCAGCCCCAGCATTTT.

The chain combines TRBV19 with TRBJ1-2, with 7 bases matching TRBD1. Germline trimming cut 8 bases from V and 1 base from J; bases unmatched to any gene: 13. CDR1 and CDR2 (germline): LNHDA, SQIVND (reference sequence). The length of the CDR3 is 16 residues. The CDR3 loop is CASALDGTALNYGYTF. CDR3 nucleotides: TGTGCCAGTGCCCTAGATGGGACAGCACTTAACTATGGCTACACCTTC.

V and J are TRBV30 and TRBJ2-4, with 7 bases matching TRBD2. Germline V gene data show CDR1 as GTSNPN and CDR2 as SVGIG (reference sequence). Germline trimming cut 1 base from V and 0 bases from J; bases unmatched to any gene: 3. The CDR3 has 15 residues. This CDR3 reads CAWSGGGLAKNIQYF. The DNA for the CDR3 is TGTGCCTGGAGTGGGGGGGGTTTAGCCAAAAACATTCAGTACTTC.

The V and J genes are TRBV29-1 and TRBJ1-1; D might be TRBD1 (5 bases). CDR1 and CDR2 from the germline V gene are SQVTM and ANQGSEA. The germline V and J ends were trimmed by 7 bases and 0 bases, with 15 bases remaining between them. The CDR3 sequence is 14 residues long. Here the CDR3 DNA reads TGCAGCGCGAAAAGACGGGGGATGAACACTGAAGCTTTCTTT. This sequence encodes CSAKRRGMNTEAFF.

The rearrangement joins TRBV9 to TRBJ2-3, with 15 bases identical to TRBD2. The junction had 4 bases not matched to a gene; V was cut back by 7 bases and J by 4 bases. The CDR3 runs 15 residues. CDR1 SGDLS and CDR2 YYNGEE come from the germline V gene. CDR3 bases: TGTGCCAGCGGGACTAGCGGGAGGTCGTCAGATACGCAGTATTTT. Translated: CASGTSGRSSDTQYF.

J is TRBJ2-1 and V is TRBV19; unclear D gene. The CDR3 is made up of 17 amino acids. The V end was cut by 1 base, the J end by 4 bases, with 17 bases between. Germline-derived CDR1 and CDR2 are LNHDA and SQIVND (reference sequence). DNA of the CDR3: TGTGCCAGTAGTATAGTTGTGGGATGGTTTACGTACAATGAGCAGTTCTTC. Translation: CASSIVVGWFTYNEQFF.

The genes are TRBV7-6 and TRBJ2-7, with 13 nucleotides matching TRBD2. The CDR3 extends over 15 amino acids. V was clipped by 5 bases and J by 2 bases; unmatched bases: 3. Per germline, CDR1 SGHVS and CDR2 FNYEAQ. Written as DNA, the CDR3 is TGTGCCAGCAGCCAACTAGCGGGAGGGGCCTACGAGCAGTACTTC. This gives the protein CASSQLAGGAYEQYF.

CDR3 amino acids: CASSGLAGDLREQYF. CDR3 bases: TGTGCCAGTAGTGGACTAGCGGGAGATTTACGCGAGCAGTACTTC. This sequence joins TRBV19 and TRBJ2-7; 13 bases fit TRBD2. The length of the CDR3 is 15 residues. Germline CDR1 and CDR2: LNHDA and SQIVND (reference sequence). Trimming cost V 5 bases and J 6 bases; bases outside gene matches: 7.

The V and J genes are TRBV30 and TRBJ1-1; tentatively, D is TRBD1 (6 bases). The CDR3 runs 14 residues. The germline CDR1 and CDR2 sequences are GTSNPN and SVGIG (reference sequence). As DNA, the CDR3 is TGTGCGACTAGTTCAGGGGTGGTGAACACTGAAGCTTTCTTT. This translates into CATSSGVVNTEAFF.

The CDR3 reads CASSEYRGFGYTF. The DNA of the CDR3 is TGTGCCAGCAGTGAATATAGGGGGTTTGGCTACACCTTC. V usage is TRBV25-1 and J usage is TRBJ1-2, with a weak D call TRBD1 (6 bases). CDR1 MGHDK and CDR2 SYGVNS come from the germline V gene. This CDR3 comprises 13 residues. V was pared by 0 bases and J by 7 bases, with 9 bases between.

The rearrangement joins TRBV5-1 to TRBJ2-7; 7 bases agree with TRBD1. The CDR3 is 14 residues long. V was clipped by 0 bases and J by 3 bases; unmatched bases: 3. Germline values: CDR1 SGHRS, CDR2 YFSETQ. CDR3 nucleotides: TGCGCCAGCAGCTTGGACGCAGGGGGCTACGAGCAGTACTTC. Encoded protein: CASSLDAGGYEQYF.

The chain is built from TRBV6-1 and TRBJ1-1, with D unresolved. The CDR3 is 13 amino acids. With 4 bases removed from V and 1 base from J, the gap between germline ends came to 7 bases. Germline lookup yields CDR1 MNHNS and CDR2 SASEGT. The DNA of the CDR3 is TGTGCCAGCAGTGTCCAGCCGAACACTGAAGCTTTCTTT. Translating gives CASSVQPNTEAFF.

J is TRBJ2-3 and V is TRBV6-6, with D possibly TRBD1 on 5 matching bases. The CDR3 totals 13 residues. The V and J ends lost 2 bases and 4 bases respectively, with 7 bases between them. Germline V gene data show CDR1 as MNHNY and CDR2 as SVGAGI (reference sequence). CDR3 nucleotides: TGTGCCAGCAGTTACAGGGGCGCAGATACGCAGTATTTT. Translation: CASSYRGADTQYF.

The chain couples TRBV5-8 to TRBJ2-3; D possibly uses TRBD1 or TRBD2 (6 bases each). Trimming took 0 bases from V and 9 from J, leaving 14 bases between them. This CDR3 contains 14 residues. Per germline, CDR1 SGHTS and CDR2 YDEGEE. The DNA of the CDR3 is TGTGCCAGCAGCTTGGCGGAGGGGGTATCCACGCAGTATTTT. This sequence encodes CASSLAEGVSTQYF.

V gene TRBV28 combines with J gene TRBJ2-3, with D maybe TRBD2 (7 bases). V was clipped by 6 bases and J by 3 bases, with 16 bases between them. Germline CDR1 is MDHEN and CDR2 is SYDVKM. The CDR3 contains 15 residues. The CDR3 DNA follows: TGTGCCAGCAGAGGTGGGGGGGGCTGGACAGATACGCAGTATTTT. Encoded protein: CASRGGGGWTDTQYF.

The gene calls are TRBV6-5 and TRBJ1-1; D is perhaps TRBD1 (6 bases). This CDR3 contains 14 residues. V lost 5 bases and J lost 10, with 20 bases in between. Per the germline V gene, CDR1 is MNHEY and CDR2 is SVGAGI. The chain's CDR3 is CASSDTLRGVGAFF. CDR3 DNA sequence: TGTGCCAGCAGTGATACCCTCAGGGGAGTTGGAGCTTTCTTT.

The J gene is TRBJ1-5, the V gene TRBV19; no reliable D call. The CDR3 is 14 residues long. Per the germline V gene, CDR1 is LNHDA and CDR2 is SQIVND (reference sequence). V lost 5 bases, J lost 5 bases, and 13 bases lay in between. DNA for the CDR3: TGTGCCAGTAGTGCGCCCCGGGGTCATCAGCCCCAGCATTTT. Residues: CASSAPRGHQPQHF.

The rearrangement joins TRBV7-9 to TRBJ2-1; 8 bases line up with TRBD2. The CDR3 sequence is 13 residues long. CDR1 and CDR2 from the germline V gene are SEHNR and FQNEAQ (reference sequence). V dropped 2 bases and J dropped 8; count of bases not matched to a gene: 2. The CDR3 protein is CASSLTSGHEQFF. The CDR3 DNA follows: TGTGCCAGCAGCTTAACTAGCGGTCATGAGCAGTTCTTC.

The chain links TRBV5-1 to TRBJ2-3; a weak D match, TRBD1 (6 bases). Germline lookup yields CDR1 SGHRS and CDR2 YFSETQ. Trimming left V 3 bases short and J 2 bases short, with 13 bases between. The length of the CDR3 is 15 residues. The CDR3, as DNA: TGCGCCAGCAGCTCAGGCAGGGGATACACAGATACGCAGTATTTT. It codes for CASSSGRGYTDTQYF.

The DNA of the CDR3 is TGTGCCATCAGTGAGTCGTTCAGGTCCACCGGGGAGCTGTTTTTT. Protein: CAISESFRSTGELFF. V usage is TRBV10-3 and J usage is TRBJ2-2; D unclear. CDR3 length: 15 residues. Germline loops: CDR1 ENHRY, CDR2 SYGVKD. V was trimmed by 0 bases and J by 4 bases, leaving 9 bases between them.

The rearrangement joins TRBV6-1 to TRBJ1-1; 7 bases agree with TRBD1. The V segment lost 5 bases and the J segment 4 bases; nucleotides outside the gene matches: 7. The CDR3 runs to 14 residues. Per germline, CDR1 MNHNS and CDR2 SASEGT. In DNA, the CDR3 is TGTGCCAGCAGTTTACAGGGGATGAGCACTGAAGCTTTCTTT. Translation gives CASSLQGMSTEAFF.

This chain joins TRBV5-1 and TRBJ1-2; D is uncertain. Trimming pared 4 bases from V and 3 bases from J, leaving 13 bases between. Looked up from germline, CDR1 is SGHRS and CDR2 is YFSETQ. The CDR3 covers 14 residues. This CDR3 reads CASSPLSGDYGYTF. The DNA for the CDR3 is TGCGCCAGCAGCCCTCTGAGTGGAGACTATGGCTACACCTTC.